The present TCR beta chain was sequenced within a study of control samples from healthy donors and cancer patients. The V segment lost 5 bases and the J segment 3 bases; nucleotides outside the gene matches: 7. The CDR3 is made up of 16 amino acids. Germline lookup yields CDR1 KGHDR and CDR2 SFDVKD. With respect to this clone: The same CDR3 can be traced to other DNA sequences in this sample.

Sequencing used immunoSEQ multiplex PCR; TCRdb keeps in-frame clones, though not all of them. The profile covers 70,000 to 100,000 clones, with 91% appearing a single time and 15% to 20% taken by the ten largest. Input material: blood. The TCR comes from a man aged 45 to 65 in good health. V and J are TRBV24-1 and TRBJ1-2; 11 bases map to TRBD1. The CDR3 sequence: CATSAKPGQGDYGYTF. CDR3 sequence (DNA): TGTGCCACCAGTGCCAAACCGGGACAGGGGGACTATGGCTACACCTTC.